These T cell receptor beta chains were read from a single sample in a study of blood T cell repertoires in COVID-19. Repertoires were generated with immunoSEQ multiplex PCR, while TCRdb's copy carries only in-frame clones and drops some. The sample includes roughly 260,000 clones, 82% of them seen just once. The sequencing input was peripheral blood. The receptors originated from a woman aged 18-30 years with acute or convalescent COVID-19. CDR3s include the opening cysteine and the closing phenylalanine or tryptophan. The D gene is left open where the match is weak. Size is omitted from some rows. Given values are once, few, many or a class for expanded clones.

CDR3aa: CASSPDRPSKFF
CDR3nt: TGTGCCAGCAGTCCGGACAGGCCCTCGAAATTCTTC
d_gene: TRBD1
v_gene: TRBV12-3/TRBV12-4
j_gene: TRBJ2-1
len: 12
abundance: .

CDR3aa: CAWSPGTGGHYGYTF
CDR3nt: TGTGCCTGGAGTCCCGGGACAGGGGGCCACTATGGCTACACCTTC
d_gene: TRBD1
v_gene: TRBV30
j_gene: TRBJ1-2
len: 15
abundance: .

CDR3aa: CSVPSAGQGFSSYNEQFF
CDR3nt: TGCAGCGTCCCATCGGCTGGACAGGGCTTTAGCTCCTACAATGAGCAGTTCTTC
d_gene: TRBD1
v_gene: TRBV29-1
j_gene: TRBJ2-1
len: 18
abundance: .

CDR3aa: CASSQRTGGSLEQYF
CDR3nt: TGTGCCAGCAGTCAAAGGACAGGGGGCAGTCTCGAGCAGTACTTC
d_gene: TRBD1
v_gene: TRBV6-5
j_gene: TRBJ2-7
len: 15
abundance: .

CDR3aa: CASSEPTGTEAFF
CDR3nt: TGTGCCAGCAGTGAACCTACAGGGACTGAAGCTTTCTTT
d_gene: .
v_gene: TRBV2
j_gene: TRBJ1-1
len: 13
abundance: .

CDR3aa: CASSSWTSGSSYEQYF
CDR3nt: TGTGCCAGCAGTTCCTGGACTAGCGGGAGCTCCTACGAGCAGTACTTC
d_gene: TRBD2
v_gene: TRBV28
j_gene: TRBJ2-7
len: 16
abundance: .

CDR3aa: CASSDEKGTNNQPQHF
CDR3nt: TGTGCCAGCAGCGACGAGAAGGGGACTAACAATCAGCCCCAGCATTTT
d_gene: .
v_gene: TRBV2
j_gene: TRBJ1-5
len: 16
abundance: once

CDR3aa: CASSYPRDEQFF
CDR3nt: TGTGCCAGCAGTTACCCCCGGGATGAGCAGTTCTTC
d_gene: .
v_gene: TRBV6-2/TRBV6-3
j_gene: TRBJ2-1
len: 12
abundance: .

CDR3aa: CASSQYRGLGYEQYF
CDR3nt: TGTGCCAGCAGCCAATACCGGGGTTTGGGGTACGAGCAGTACTTC
d_gene: .
v_gene: TRBV7-2
j_gene: TRBJ2-7
len: 15
abundance: .

CDR3aa: CASSWGQGAHDEQFF
CDR3nt: TGTGCCAGCAGTTGGGGACAGGGGGCGCACGATGAGCAGTTCTTC
d_gene: TRBD1
v_gene: TRBV27
j_gene: TRBJ2-1
len: 15
abundance: .

CDR3aa: CASSGITSVQTQYF
CDR3nt: TGTGCCAGTTCAGGGATAACTAGCGTACAGACCCAGTACTTC
d_gene: TRBD2
v_gene: TRBV19
j_gene: TRBJ2-5
len: 14
abundance: .

CDR3aa: CASSSRTGKNQPQHF
CDR3nt: TGTGCCAGCAGTTCCCGGACGGGGAAGAATCAGCCCCAGCATTTT
d_gene: .
v_gene: TRBV27
j_gene: TRBJ1-5
len: 15
abundance: .

CDR3aa: CASGGPEPYNEQFF
CDR3nt: TGTGCCAGCGGAGGGCCTGAACCCTACAATGAGCAGTTCTTC
d_gene: .
v_gene: TRBV9
j_gene: TRBJ2-1
len: 14
abundance: .

CDR3aa: CASSQPVATNEKLFF
CDR3nt: TGTGCCAGCAGCCAACCAGTTGCAACTAATGAAAAACTGTTTTTT
d_gene: .
v_gene: TRBV3-1/TRBV3-2
j_gene: TRBJ1-4
len: 15
abundance: .